This T cell receptor beta chain emerged from a study of cytomegalovirus exposure and HLA in healthy donors. Study conclusions and caveats: In a later analysis, HLA-C alleles had the fewest associated TCRs, DRB1 alleles the most. Previous analysis showed most TCR beta V segments were productive about 87% or about 30% of the time. Based on reports, TCR beta sequences accurately predicted HLA-A and HLA-B alleles for most subjects.

Primers: 60 Vbeta forward and 13 Jbeta reverse. Original analysis: Later, an analysis found about 80 million unique TCR beta chains, and some 10 million of these were shared. Sequenced by immunoSEQ multiplex PCR; TCRdb stores in-frame clones only, minus some. D and trimming come from the DNA, and the V and J calls and clone size come from that table. The sample has roughly 100,000 clones, more than 75% seen once. This clone was picked up one time. Its antigen is as yet unknown. The V and J ends lost 4 bases and 6 bases, in that order; junction bases with no gene match: 3. The CDR3 is made up of 11 amino acids. The germline V gene encodes CDR1 SQVTM and CDR2 ANQGSEA.

The TCR originated in a woman aged 18-30 years in good health and CMV-seropositive. The genes are TRBV29-1 and TRBJ2-7; 7 bases are shared with TRBD1. What was sequenced was PBMCs. For the CDR3, the DNA is TGCAGCGTTGGACAGGGTCGCGAGCAGTACTTC. Protein product: CSVGQGREQYF.